This is a list of T cell receptor beta chains from one sample in a study of CD4 T cells in relation to SARS-CoV-2 and coronaviruses. Assay: immunoSEQ multiplex PCR; the TCRdb copy retains only in-frame clones and omits some. The top ten hold roughly 1.4% of the sample, which has roughly 61,000 clones, roughly 85% seen once. Material for sequencing was memory CD4+ T cells from PBMCs. The receptors were gathered from a human donor in good health. CDR3s include the opening cysteine and the closing phenylalanine or tryptophan. Each record gives: D gene, clone size, J gene, V gene, CDR3 DNA, CDR3 protein. The D gene is left open where the match is weak. Where a row states a size, it is once, few, many or the class of an expanded clone; other rows omit it.

D: NA
size: NA
J: TRBJ1-1
V: TRBV6-5
DNA: TGTGCCAGCCGAAGAGGGGCGATGAACACTGAAGCTTTCTTT
CDR3: CASRRGAMNTEAFF

D: TRBD2
size: once
J: TRBJ2-2
V: TRBV28
DNA: TGTGCCAGCAGGGGGACTAGCGTGAACACCGGGGAGCTGTTTTTT
CDR3: CASRGTSVNTGELFF

D: NA
size: NA
J: TRBJ1-1
V: TRBV7-8
DNA: TGTGCCAGCAGCCAACGGGGGGGCGTGAACACTGAAGCTTTCTTT
CDR3: CASSQRGGVNTEAFF

D: NA
size: NA
J: TRBJ1-3
V: TRBV5-4
DNA: TGTGCCAGCAGCTTGGAGCCGGGGTTCTCTGGAAACACCATATATTTT
CDR3: CASSLEPGFSGNTIYF

D: NA
size: once
J: TRBJ2-6
V: TRBV11-1
DNA: TGTGCCAGCAGCTTGGGAGGCTCTGGGGCCAACGTCCTGACTTTC
CDR3: CASSLGGSGANVLTF

D: NA
size: NA
J: TRBJ2-6
V: TRBV20-1
DNA: TGCGCCGGGGGGACACCCAACGTCCTGACTTTC
CDR3: CAGGTPNVLTF

D: TRBD2
size: NA
J: TRBJ2-1
V: TRBV3-1/TRBV3-2
DNA: TGTGCCAGCAGCCACGGGACCGGGGGGGACTCCTTCTACAATGAGCAGTTCTTC
CDR3: CASSHGTGGDSFYNEQFF

D: TRBD1
size: NA
J: TRBJ2-5
V: TRBV19
DNA: TGTGCCAGTAGTGCCCCGGGACAGGGGGCGAAGACCCAGTACTTC
CDR3: CASSAPGQGAKTQYF

D: NA
size: NA
J: TRBJ1-1
V: TRBV20-1
DNA: TGCAGTGCTAGTTCTTGGGAGTCGAACACTGAAGCTTTCTTT
CDR3: CSASSWESNTEAFF

D: NA
size: NA
J: TRBJ1-5
V: TRBV4-1
DNA: TGCGCCAGCAGCCCAGTAGGGGGACTTAATCAGCCCCAGCATTTT
CDR3: CASSPVGGLNQPQHF

D: NA
size: NA
J: TRBJ2-1
V: TRBV1
DNA: TGCACCAGCAGCCAAGATGCCGCTAGCGGGAGAAGAAATGAGCAGTTCTTC
CDR3: CTSSQDAASGRRNEQFF